This entry features one T cell receptor (beta chain) sequence. As handled by the study authors: Amplification of reference gene primers was used by the study to estimate nucleated cell counts. Assay used: immunoSEQ multiplex PCR; TCRdb lists only in-frame clones, some missing. V, J and clone size were drawn from that table, and D and trimming were deduced from the DNA. The sample holds about 170,000 clones; approximately 84% are singletons and the top ten take roughly 20%. The germline CDR1 and CDR2 sequences are SGHTA and FQGNSA. V gave up 2 bases and J gave up 1 base, with 8 bases separating them. The CDR3 length is 14 residues. These data are taken from a study of blood T cell repertoires in COVID-19. Turning to the study itself: Collection of acute and convalescent COVID-19 samples took place in the United States, Italy and Spain. From T cells, B-cell-depleted T cells, or PBMCs came the material, which was cDNA or gDNA.

The sample taken for sequencing was peripheral blood. The sequence derives from a woman older than 75 with acute or convalescent COVID-19. The rearrangement joins TRBV7-2 to TRBJ1-1, with D uncertain. CDR3 protein: CASSLRGQNTEAFF. CDR3 coding DNA: TGTGCCAGCAGCTTACGTGGGCAGAACACTGAAGCTTTCTTT. The entire variable domain, with the rest obtained from reference TRBV7-2 and TRBJ1-1, is as follows: GAGVSQSPSNKVTEKGKDVELRCDPISGHTALYWYRQSLGQGLEFLIYFQGNSAPDKSGLPSDRFSAERTGGSVSTLTIQRTQQEDSAVYLCASSLRGQNTEAFFGQGTRLTVV.